The entry below describes one T cell receptor beta chain. Its target antigen remains unknown. The sample holds no much larger clone one base away, and base qualities are not on file. This sample was included in a study of T cell responses to AZD1222 COVID-19 vaccine (dated by TCRdb to about 2021). Background for the entire study: AZD1222 recipients whose second dose came at about 4 weeks and those whose second dose came at about 12 weeks were combined into one group, since spike-specific TCR depth and breadth did not differ between the two schedules. TCR sequencing covered over 230 trial participants: some 210 given two doses of AZD1222 and 26 given two doses of MenACWY control vaccine. Enrollment into the trials was organized by age into subgroups of 18-55, 56-69 and 70-plus years, and those subgroups contained about 160, 30 and 59 TCR-sequenced participants, respectively. Overall study outcomes, separate from this receptor: Conclusions about previously exposed vaccinees were limited because only six AZD1222 recipients were SARS-CoV-2 seropositive at baseline. Most participants were white British and females outnumbered males, and the authors suggested that clonal diversity may have been underestimated. The 56-69-year group was small, and its depth increase did not reach significance, likely because of low power. Epitopes outside the regions mutated in the B.1.351 and B.1.1.7 variants were reportedly recognized by nearly half of the unique spike-specific TCRs. Because no samples from the day 14 peak response were available, repertoires could be characterized only after the peak T cell response. Spike-specific TCR breadth and depth rose significantly after two AZD1222 doses compared with day 0 and with MenACWY recipients. The vaccine-associated CD4 TCRs covered the entire spike protein, and the dominant responses fell in regions 160-218 and 743-854.

The CDR3 starts with the cysteine, ends with the phenylalanine, and has 19 residues. CDR3 DNA is the only sequence kept; it has 57 bases, read in frame from the first base. CDR1 MGHRA and CDR2 YSYEKL are derived from the germline V gene. V and J are trimmed by 11 bases and 5 bases, and the gene matches miss 27 bases of the junction. Read against the paper, the sample's time point label means: baseline before first vaccination. Vaccinee samples came from UK trials COV001 and COV002, including a single-blind randomized controlled phase 2/3 trial of AZD1222 (ChAdOx1 nCoV-19) in healthy adults. For TCRbeta chain sequencing, PBMC samples were collected from trial participants at day 0 and at day 28 after the second dose. The CDR3 regions of human TCRbeta chains were analyzed by immunosequencing. From the authors' description of their analysis: TCRs in the repertoires were compared against a reference library of SARS-CoV-2-specific TCRs that had been generated with the MIRA antigen-specificity platform. Breadth was defined as the fraction of unique TCRs that were SARS-CoV-2-associated. Depth was defined as the fraction of total T cells that were SARS-CoV-2-associated. Each spike-specific TCR was assigned to its reactive spike region and to a CD4 or CD8 class using the MIRA data. Log10-transformed breadth and depth values were compared by one-way ANOVA with Sidak's multiple comparisons tests. The source is immuneACCESS, and TCRdb retained only in-frame sequences with V and J called. Part of the clones is not carried over; for the studies checked, unresolved V genes explain less than half of this, and the remainder is unexplained. V, J and clone size are those of that table, while D and trimming were read from the DNA. The table for this sample lists some 150,000 clones; about nine tenths of them were counted only once. The ten largest clonotypes hold over 12% of the sample.

This sequence originates from an adult in good health. Rearrangement joined TRBV4-1 to TRBJ2-7; the junction holds 10 bases that match TRBD2. This material consisted of peripheral blood, taken on day 0 of AZD1222 vaccination. The nucleotide sequence is TGCGCCCCCCGCCCGGGGGGGCTAGCGGGGGACCGCCGAGGAAACGAGCAGTACTTC. Translated, this gives CAPRPGGLAGDRRGNEQYF.